The clone carrying this T cell receptor beta chain has a count of ten or more. Its target is not known. Looked up from germline, CDR1 is MNHEY and CDR2 is SVGAGI. The CDR3 loop spans 12 amino acids. V lost 3 bases and J lost 10, with 7 bases in between. Each cDNA molecule in the library carried unique molecular identifiers. Using its own MiXCR run on the reads, TCRdb lists one record per CDR3 protein. The sample consists of about 120,000 distinct CDR3 sequences, 8.5% to 9% of them appearing once. The template was total RNA from unfractionated whole blood. The entry originates in a study of human T cells and chemical hapten exposure. Study-wide results and limits: Sensitization with DPC brought no change to TCRs above 1 in 1000 in frequency.

The TCR originated in a human donor in good health. Some clones in this sample may be carry-over from other donors' samples. The chain joins TRBV6-5 to TRBJ1-6; D gene ambiguous. Sample: whole blood. The CDR3 spells CASSYSGSPLHF. The DNA of the CDR3 is TGTGCCAGCAGTTATTCGGGGTCACCCCTCCACTTT.